The entry that follows covers one T cell receptor beta chain sequence. What it recognizes is unknown. This sample was taken from a study of cytomegalovirus exposure and HLA in healthy donors. This CDR3 region has 15 residues. CDR1 is SEHNR, CDR2 FQNEAQ, per germline (reference sequence). V was clipped by 1 base and J by 9 bases; unmatched bases: 5. General study findings and limits: An analysis was carried out at a later point. It showed that HLA-associated TCR beta chains were more clonally expanded than equally common non-associated chains.

PCR primers comprised 60 Vbeta and 13 Jbeta primers. Original handling: In a later analysis, the count reached 82 million or so unique TCR beta chains, with about 9.9 million shared. TCRdb keeps only in-frame clones here, not all; method: immunoSEQ multiplex PCR. Clonal size and the V and J genes are those of that table, whereas D and trimming came from the DNA. The table includes 200,000 to 250,000 clones, over 65% detected once. The origin of this receptor is a woman aged 55-69 years in good health and CMV-seropositive. V usage is TRBV7-9 and J usage is TRBJ2-1; 11 bases map to TRBD2. The sample comprised PBMCs. CDR3 sequence: CASSLEIAGGGEQFF. DNA of the CDR3: TGTGCCAGCAGCTTAGAAATAGCGGGAGGGGGTGAGCAGTTCTTC.